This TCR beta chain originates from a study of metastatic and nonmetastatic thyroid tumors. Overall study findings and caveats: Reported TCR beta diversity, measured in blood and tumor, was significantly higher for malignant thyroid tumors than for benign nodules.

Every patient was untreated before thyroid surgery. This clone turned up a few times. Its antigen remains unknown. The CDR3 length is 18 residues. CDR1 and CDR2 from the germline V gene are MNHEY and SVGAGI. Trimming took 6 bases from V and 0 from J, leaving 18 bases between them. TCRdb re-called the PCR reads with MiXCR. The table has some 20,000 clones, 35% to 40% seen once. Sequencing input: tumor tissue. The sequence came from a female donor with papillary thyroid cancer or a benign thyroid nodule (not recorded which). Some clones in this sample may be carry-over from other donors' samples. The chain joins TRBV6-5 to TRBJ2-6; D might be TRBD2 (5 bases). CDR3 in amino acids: CASSPPSSGSSGANVLTF. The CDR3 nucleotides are TGTGCCAGCAGCCCTCCCTCCTCGGGGAGCTCTGGGGCCAACGTCCTGACTTTC.